The 18 T cell receptor beta chains below were found in one sample sequenced in a study of identical twins. TCRdb ran MiXCR on the 5' RACE reads and lists one entry per CDR3 protein. Counted here are around 490,000 distinct CDR3 sequences, around an eighth occurring once; the ten biggest clones make up approximately 1%. These data are also associated with another study on yellow fever vaccine responses in identical twins.

Input material: CD4+ T cells sorted from blood. These TCRs come from a woman aged 18-30 years in good health.

The genes are TRBV27 and TRBJ2-7, with 12 bases identical to TRBD1. This CDR3 is 17 amino acids long. Trimming cost V 3 bases and J 7 bases; bases outside gene matches: 13. The germline V gene has CDR1 MNHEY and CDR2 SMNVEV (reference sequence). This CDR3 is CASSFLSGGQGAGEQYF. In DNA, the CDR3 is TGTGCCAGCAGTTTCCTCTCTGGGGGACAGGGGGCTGGAGAGCAGTACTTC.

This clonotype was observed a few times. The V gene is TRBV5-1, the J gene TRBJ2-3, with 10 bases matching TRBD1. V lost 4 bases to trimming and J lost 0 bases; unmatched junction nucleotides: 5. Germline V gene sequence: CDR1 SGHRS, CDR2 YFSETQ. This CDR3 is 16 amino acids long. This CDR3 is CASSPGTGVSTDTQYF. The CDR3 coding sequence is TGCGCCAGCAGCCCCGGGACAGGGGTTAGCACAGATACGCAGTATTTT.

This clonotype was found a few times. This chain connects TRBV9 to TRBJ1-1, with 8 nucleotides matching TRBD1. Germline loops: CDR1 SGDLS, CDR2 YYNGEE. There are 17 residues in the CDR3. Trimming cost V 1 base and J 2 bases; bases outside gene matches: 10. CDR3: CASSVLRRGQDNTEAFF. The CDR3 bases are TGTGCCAGCAGCGTACTACGACGGGGACAGGACAACACTGAAGCTTTCTTT.

This clonotype was detected only a few times. The chain carries TRBV9 and TRBJ2-1; 9 positions agree with TRBD2. The CDR3 runs 16 residues. Trimming took 0 bases from V and 5 from J; bases not matched to a gene: 6. In germline, CDR1 is SGDLS, CDR2 YYNGEE. In DNA, the CDR3 is TGTGCCAGCAGCGTAGCTTTGCGGGGGGGAGACAATGAGCAGTTCTTC. Protein sequence: CASSVALRGGDNEQFF.

The J gene is TRBJ1-1, the V gene TRBV15; D is ambiguous. In germline, CDR1 is LNHNV, CDR2 YYDKDF (reference sequence). This CDR3 has 15 residues. V shed 1 base and J shed 0 bases, with 9 bases lying between them. CDR3 bases: TGTGCCACCAGCAGAGTAGGACGGTTGAACACTGAAGCTTTCTTT. Translating it yields CATSRVGRLNTEAFF.

The V call is TRBV5-5, the J call TRBJ2-3; D perhaps matches TRBD2 (5 bases). V lost 0 bases, J lost 13 bases, and 15 bases lay in between. The CDR3 consists of 13 residues. Per the germline V gene, CDR1 is SGHKS and CDR2 is YYEKEE (reference sequence). The CDR3 protein is CASSLDRGSREYF. In DNA form, the CDR3 reads TGTGCCAGCAGCTTGGATAGAGGGAGTCGAGAGTATTTT.

This clonotype has just a few counts. This chain joins TRBV28 and TRBJ2-7, with 7 bases identical to TRBD1. J gave up 4 bases and V 4 bases, and 10 bases lay outside the gene matches. Germline values: CDR1 MDHEN, CDR2 SYDVKM. The CDR3 contains 15 residues. Here the CDR3 reads CASSSSGTAQYEQYF. DNA for the CDR3: TGTGCCAGCAGTTCCTCCGGGACAGCCCAATACGAGCAGTACTTC.

The genes are TRBV2 and TRBJ2-5; perhaps D is TRBD1 or TRBD2 (6 bases each). V was clipped by 11 bases and J by 0 bases, with 10 bases between them. The CDR3 spans 12 residues. Germline CDR1 and CDR2: SNHLY and FYNNEI. CDR3: CADRGDQETQYF. CDR3 bases: TGTGCCGATAGGGGGGACCAAGAGACCCAGTACTTC.

The chain links TRBV27 to TRBJ2-1, with 11 positions matching TRBD2. This CDR3 has 17 amino acids. Per germline, CDR1 MNHEY and CDR2 SMNVEV (reference sequence). J lost 7 bases, V lost 7 bases, and 15 bases had no gene match. In nucleotides, the CDR3 is TGTGCCAGCACCATCCAGGCTAGCGGGAGGTCCAGGAATGAGCAGTTCTTC. This sequence encodes CASTIQASGRSRNEQFF.

This clonotype came up many times. The chain couples TRBV20-1 to TRBJ2-1; no clear D gene. In germline, CDR1 is DFQATT, CDR2 SNEGSKA (reference sequence). CDR3 size: 12 residues. The CDR3 region has the DNA TGCAGCCTGGCCCCCAGCTACAATGAGCAGTTCTTC. Protein: CSLAPSYNEQFF.

In this sample, this clonotype turned up a few times. The CDR3 loop reads CSARLAGFTDTQYF. For the CDR3, the DNA is TGCAGTGCTAGACTAGCGGGGTTCACAGATACGCAGTATTTT. The V call is TRBV20-1, the J call TRBJ2-3, with 9 bases identical to TRBD2. The CDR3 extends over 14 amino acids. CDR1 DFQATT and CDR2 SNEGSKA come from the germline V gene (reference sequence). Trimming removed 2 bases from V and 2 bases from J; junction bases left unmatched: 2.

This clonotype occurred many times. The chain couples TRBV5-1 to TRBJ2-5, with D tentatively TRBD1 or TRBD2 (5 bases each). This CDR3 is built from 16 residues. Looked up from germline, CDR1 is SGHRS and CDR2 is YFSETQ. Trimming took off 0 bases at V and 7 bases at J, with 19 bases between the two ends. CDR3 nucleotides: TGCGCCAGCAGCTTGGCCCCCAGGGAGCCCACCAGGACCCAGTACTTC. Amino acid sequence: CASSLAPREPTRTQYF.

This clonotype was observed many times. The chain has TRBV18 and TRBJ2-2; 7 nucleotides match TRBD1. The CDR3 has 15 residues. Per the germline V gene, CDR1 is KGHSH and CDR2 is LQKENI. Trimming removed 2 bases from V and 1 base from J; junction bases left unmatched: 1. The CDR3 loop is CASSPGDRNTGELFF. The DNA for the CDR3 is TGTGCCAGCTCACCAGGGGACAGGAACACCGGGGAGCTGTTTTTT.

The gene calls are TRBV6-5 and TRBJ2-3, with D possibly being TRBD2 (5 bases). CDR1 MNHEY and CDR2 SVGAGI come from the germline V gene. The CDR3 runs 14 residues. V lost 5 bases and J lost 4, with 13 bases in between. CDR3 amino acids: CASSTRGNPDTQYF. As DNA, the CDR3 is TGTGCCAGCAGTACCCGAGGGAACCCAGATACGCAGTATTTT.

The chain combines TRBV6-5 with TRBJ2-3; either TRBD1 or TRBD2 may fit D (5 bases each). Germline CDR1 and CDR2: MNHEY and SVGAGI. The length of the CDR3 is 14 residues. Trimming pared 3 bases from V and 1 base from J, leaving 8 bases between. The CDR3 DNA sequence: TGTGCCAGCAGTTATGTGGGGGGCACAGATACGCAGTATTTT. This codes for CASSYVGGTDTQYF.

This chain connects TRBV29-1 to TRBJ2-4; 8 bases map to TRBD1. This CDR3 is built from 14 residues. After removal of 5 bases from V and 0 bases from J, the junction contained 3 bases not matched to a gene. The germline V gene encodes CDR1 SQVTM and CDR2 ANQGSEA. CDR3 coding DNA: TGCAGCGTTAGACAGGGGCTAGCCAAAAACATTCAGTACTTC. It is translated as CSVRQGLAKNIQYF.

This clonotype was seen repeatedly, ten times or more. In DNA form, the CDR3 reads TGCGCCAGCAGCTTGGAGGGACAGGTCTACGAGCAGTACTTC. It yields the protein CASSLEGQVYEQYF. The chain couples TRBV5-1 to TRBJ2-7, with TRBD1 identical over 8 bases. Germline V gene sequence: CDR1 SGHRS, CDR2 YFSETQ. The J segment lost 3 bases and the V segment lost 0 bases, leaving 2 bases of the junction unmatched. This CDR3 is built from 14 residues.

This clonotype was counted only a few times. The V call is TRBV7-2, the J call TRBJ2-7; D uncertain. The V gene's germline CDR1 is SGHTA and CDR2 FQGNSA. This CDR3 comprises 16 residues. V was cut by 5 bases and J by 0 bases, with 17 bases left in between. Here the CDR3 DNA reads TGTGCCAGCAGCCCCCGACGGAGCGAGACCTCCTACGAGCAGTACTTC. Amino acid sequence: CASSPRRSETSYEQYF.